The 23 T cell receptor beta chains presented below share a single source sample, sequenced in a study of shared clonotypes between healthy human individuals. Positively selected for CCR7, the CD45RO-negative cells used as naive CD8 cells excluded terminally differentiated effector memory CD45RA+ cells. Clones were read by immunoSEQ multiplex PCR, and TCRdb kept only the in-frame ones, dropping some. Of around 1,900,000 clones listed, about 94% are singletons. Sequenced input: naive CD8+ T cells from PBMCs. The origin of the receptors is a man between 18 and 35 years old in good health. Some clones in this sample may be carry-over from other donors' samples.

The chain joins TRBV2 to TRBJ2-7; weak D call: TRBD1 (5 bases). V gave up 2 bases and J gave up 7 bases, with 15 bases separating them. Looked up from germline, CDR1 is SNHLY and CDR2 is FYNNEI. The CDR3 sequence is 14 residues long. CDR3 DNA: TGTGCCAGCAGTGAAAGGGGCAGGGTGAGGGAGCAGTACTTC. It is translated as CASSERGRVREQYF. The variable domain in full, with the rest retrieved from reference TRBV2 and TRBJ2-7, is EPEVTQTPSHQVTQMGQEVILRCVPISNHLYFYWYRQILGQKVEFLVSFYNNEISEKSEIFDDQFSVERPDGSNFTLKIRSTKLEDSAMYFCASSERGRVREQYFGPGTRLTVT.

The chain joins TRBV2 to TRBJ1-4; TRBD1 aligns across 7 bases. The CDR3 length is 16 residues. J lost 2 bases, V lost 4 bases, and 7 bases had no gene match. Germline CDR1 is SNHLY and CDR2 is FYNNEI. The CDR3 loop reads CASSAAGGGTNEKLFF. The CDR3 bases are TGTGCCAGCAGTGCAGCAGGGGGAGGCACTAATGAAAAACTGTTTTTT.

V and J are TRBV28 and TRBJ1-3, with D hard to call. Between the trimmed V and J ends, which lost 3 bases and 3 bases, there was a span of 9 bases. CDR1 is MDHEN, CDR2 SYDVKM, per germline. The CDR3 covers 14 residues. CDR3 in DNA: TGTGCCAGCAGTTTGTGGGAAGGTGGAAACACCATATATTTT. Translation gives CASSLWEGGNTIYF.

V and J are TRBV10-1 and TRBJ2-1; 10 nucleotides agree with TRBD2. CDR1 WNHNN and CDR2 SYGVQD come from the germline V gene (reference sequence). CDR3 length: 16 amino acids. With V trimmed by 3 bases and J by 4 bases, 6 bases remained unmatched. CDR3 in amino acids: CASSDIGLAEYNEQFF. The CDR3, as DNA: TGCGCCAGCAGTGACATTGGACTAGCGGAATACAATGAGCAGTTCTTC.

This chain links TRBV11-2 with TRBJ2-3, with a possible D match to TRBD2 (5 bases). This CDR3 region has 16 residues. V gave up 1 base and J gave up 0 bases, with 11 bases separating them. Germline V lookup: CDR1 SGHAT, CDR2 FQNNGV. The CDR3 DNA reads TGTGCCAGCAGCTTAGGGGTCGGGGTGAGCACAGATACGCAGTATTTT. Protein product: CASSLGVGVSTDTQYF.

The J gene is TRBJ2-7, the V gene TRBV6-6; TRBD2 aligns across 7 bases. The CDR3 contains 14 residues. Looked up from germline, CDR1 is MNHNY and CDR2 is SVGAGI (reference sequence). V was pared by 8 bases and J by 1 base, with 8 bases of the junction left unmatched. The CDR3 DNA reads TGTGCCAGCCTAAGGAGGGAGGGTTCCTACGAGCAGTACTTC. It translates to CASLRREGSYEQYF.

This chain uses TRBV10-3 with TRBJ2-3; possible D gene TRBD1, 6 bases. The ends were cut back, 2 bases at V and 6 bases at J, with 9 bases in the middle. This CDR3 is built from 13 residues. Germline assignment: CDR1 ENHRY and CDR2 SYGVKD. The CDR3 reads CAISEPRGDTQYF. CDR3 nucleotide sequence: TGTGCCATCAGTGAGCCCAGGGGCGATACGCAGTATTTT.

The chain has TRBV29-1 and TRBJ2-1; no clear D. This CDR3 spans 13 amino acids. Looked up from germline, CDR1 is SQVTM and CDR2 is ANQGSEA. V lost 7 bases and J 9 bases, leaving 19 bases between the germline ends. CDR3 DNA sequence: TGCAGCGCAACGGACGCACGGCCGAGTGAGCAGTTCTTC. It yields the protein CSATDARPSEQFF.

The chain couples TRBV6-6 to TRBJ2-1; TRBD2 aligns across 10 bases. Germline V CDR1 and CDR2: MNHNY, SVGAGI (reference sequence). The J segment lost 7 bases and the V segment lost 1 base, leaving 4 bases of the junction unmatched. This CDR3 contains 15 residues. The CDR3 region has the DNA TGTGCCAGCAGTTACTTAGCGGGAGGCGGGAATGAGCAGTTCTTC. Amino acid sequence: CASSYLAGGGNEQFF.

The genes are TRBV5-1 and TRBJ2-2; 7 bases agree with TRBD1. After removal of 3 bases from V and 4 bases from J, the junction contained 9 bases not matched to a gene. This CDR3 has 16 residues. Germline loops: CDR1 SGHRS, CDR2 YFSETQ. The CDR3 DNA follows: TGCGCCAGCAGCTCAGGGAGACAGGGTACCACCGGGGAGCTGTTTTTT. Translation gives CASSSGRQGTTGELFF.

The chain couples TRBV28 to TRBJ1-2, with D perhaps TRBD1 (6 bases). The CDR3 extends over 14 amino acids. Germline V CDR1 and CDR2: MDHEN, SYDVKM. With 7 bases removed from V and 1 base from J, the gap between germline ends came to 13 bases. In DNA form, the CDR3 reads TGTGCCAGCATTCTTAACAGGGATAACTATGGCTACACCTTC. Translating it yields CASILNRDNYGYTF.

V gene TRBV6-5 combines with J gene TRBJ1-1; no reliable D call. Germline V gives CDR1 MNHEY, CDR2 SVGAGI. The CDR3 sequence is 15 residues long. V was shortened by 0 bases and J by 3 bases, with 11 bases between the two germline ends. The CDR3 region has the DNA TGTGCCAGCAGTTACTCAGGCAGTCCCCACACTGAAGCTTTCTTT. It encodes CASSYSGSPHTEAFF.

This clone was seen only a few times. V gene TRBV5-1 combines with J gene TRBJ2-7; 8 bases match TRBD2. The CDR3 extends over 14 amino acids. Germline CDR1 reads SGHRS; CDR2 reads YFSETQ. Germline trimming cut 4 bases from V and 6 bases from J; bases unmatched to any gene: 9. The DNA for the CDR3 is TGCGCCAGCAGCCCTAGCGGGCCCCCGGGCGAGCAGTACTTC. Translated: CASSPSGPPGEQYF.

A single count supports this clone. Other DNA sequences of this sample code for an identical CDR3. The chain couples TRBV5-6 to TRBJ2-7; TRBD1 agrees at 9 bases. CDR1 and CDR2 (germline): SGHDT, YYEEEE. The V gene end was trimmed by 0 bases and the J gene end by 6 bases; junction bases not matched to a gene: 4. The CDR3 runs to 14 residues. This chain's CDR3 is CASSLGTGAGEQYF. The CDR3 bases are TGTGCCAGCAGCTTGGGGACAGGGGCCGGCGAGCAGTACTTC.

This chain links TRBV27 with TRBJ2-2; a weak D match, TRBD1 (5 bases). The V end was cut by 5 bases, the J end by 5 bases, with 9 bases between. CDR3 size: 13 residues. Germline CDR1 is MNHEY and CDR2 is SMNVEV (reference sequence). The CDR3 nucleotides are TGTGCCAGCAGTAGGGGTCGGACCGGGGAGCTGTTTTTT. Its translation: CASSRGRTGELFF.

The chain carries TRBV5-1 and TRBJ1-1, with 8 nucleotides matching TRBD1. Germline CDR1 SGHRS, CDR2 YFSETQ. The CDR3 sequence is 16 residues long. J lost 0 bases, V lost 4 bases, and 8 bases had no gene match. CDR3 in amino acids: CASSGGQGGLNTEAFF. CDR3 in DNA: TGCGCCAGCAGCGGCGGACAGGGAGGATTGAACACTGAAGCTTTCTTT.

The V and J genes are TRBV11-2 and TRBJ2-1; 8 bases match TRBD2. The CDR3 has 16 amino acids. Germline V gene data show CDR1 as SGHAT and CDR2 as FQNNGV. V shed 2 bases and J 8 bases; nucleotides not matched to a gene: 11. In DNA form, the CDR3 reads TGTGCCAGCAGCTTATGGAGCGGGAGTTTTGTCGATGAGCAGTTCTTC. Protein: CASSLWSGSFVDEQFF.

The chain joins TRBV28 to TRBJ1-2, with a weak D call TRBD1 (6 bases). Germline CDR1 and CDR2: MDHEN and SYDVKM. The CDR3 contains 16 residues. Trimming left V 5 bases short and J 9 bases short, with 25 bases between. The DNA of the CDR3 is TGTGCCAGCAGTATCGCCTCCCCTCTGGGGGGCGGGAGCTACACCTTC. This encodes CASSIASPLGGGSYTF.

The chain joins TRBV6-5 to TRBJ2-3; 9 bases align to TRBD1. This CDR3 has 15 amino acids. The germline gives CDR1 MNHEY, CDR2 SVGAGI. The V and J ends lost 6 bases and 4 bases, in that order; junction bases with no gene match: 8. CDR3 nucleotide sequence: TGTGCCAGCAGGCTTAACAGGGGGCGCGCAGATACGCAGTATTTT. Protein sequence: CASRLNRGRADTQYF.

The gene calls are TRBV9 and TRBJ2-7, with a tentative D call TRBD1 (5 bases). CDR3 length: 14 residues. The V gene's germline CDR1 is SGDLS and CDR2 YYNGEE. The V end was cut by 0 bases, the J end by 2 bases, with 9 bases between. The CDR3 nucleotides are TGTGCCAGCAGCGTAGATCAGGGTCCCTACGAGCAGTACTTC. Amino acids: CASSVDQGPYEQYF.

The CDR3 sequence: CASISDGEAFF. The DNA of the CDR3 is TGTGCCAGCATTTCGGACGGTGAAGCTTTCTTT. The gene calls are TRBV27 and TRBJ1-1; D unresolved. V gave up 7 bases and J gave up 7 bases, with 10 bases separating them. The germline V gene encodes CDR1 MNHEY and CDR2 SMNVEV (reference sequence). The CDR3 spans 11 residues.

The DNA of the CDR3 is TGTGCCAGCAGTTTTGGGACAGGGAGCTTTGTCTACGAGCAGTACTTC. It codes for CASSFGTGSFVYEQYF. V is TRBV27 and J is TRBJ2-7, with 9 positions matching TRBD1. Trimming took 3 bases from V and 3 from J; bases not matched to a gene: 9. Germline-derived CDR1 and CDR2 are MNHEY and SMNVEV (reference sequence). The CDR3 sequence is 16 residues long.

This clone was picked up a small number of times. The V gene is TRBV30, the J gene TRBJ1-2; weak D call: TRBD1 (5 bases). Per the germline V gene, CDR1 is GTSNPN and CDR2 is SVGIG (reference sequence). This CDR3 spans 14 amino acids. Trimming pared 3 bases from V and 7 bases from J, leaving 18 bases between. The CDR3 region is CAWSHVGGYGGYTF. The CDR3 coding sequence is TGTGCCTGGAGCCACGTCGGGGGTTACGGTGGCTACACCTTC.